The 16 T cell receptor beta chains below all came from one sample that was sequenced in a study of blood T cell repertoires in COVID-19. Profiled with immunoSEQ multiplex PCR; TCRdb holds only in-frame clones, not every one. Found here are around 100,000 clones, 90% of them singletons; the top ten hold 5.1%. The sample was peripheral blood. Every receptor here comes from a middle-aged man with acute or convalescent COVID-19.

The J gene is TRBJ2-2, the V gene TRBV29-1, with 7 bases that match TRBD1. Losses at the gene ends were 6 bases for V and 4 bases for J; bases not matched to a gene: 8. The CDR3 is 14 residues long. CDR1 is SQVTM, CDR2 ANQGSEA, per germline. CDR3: CSVINRGGTGELFF. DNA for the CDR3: TGCAGCGTCATCAACAGGGGCGGCACCGGGGAGCTGTTTTTT.

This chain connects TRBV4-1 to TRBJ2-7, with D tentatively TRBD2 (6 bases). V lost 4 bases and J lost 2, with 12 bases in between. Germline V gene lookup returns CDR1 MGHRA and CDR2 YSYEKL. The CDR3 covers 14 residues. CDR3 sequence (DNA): TGCGCCAGCAGCCTGACGGGAGTTACCTACGAGCAGTACTTC. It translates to CASSLTGVTYEQYF.

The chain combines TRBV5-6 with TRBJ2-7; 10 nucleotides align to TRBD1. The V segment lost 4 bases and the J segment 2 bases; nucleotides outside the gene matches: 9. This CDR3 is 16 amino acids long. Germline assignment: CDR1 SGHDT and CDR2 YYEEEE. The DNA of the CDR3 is TGTGCCAGCAGCGAGTCCGACAGGGGGCTTCCCTACGAGCAGTACTTC. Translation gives CASSESDRGLPYEQYF.

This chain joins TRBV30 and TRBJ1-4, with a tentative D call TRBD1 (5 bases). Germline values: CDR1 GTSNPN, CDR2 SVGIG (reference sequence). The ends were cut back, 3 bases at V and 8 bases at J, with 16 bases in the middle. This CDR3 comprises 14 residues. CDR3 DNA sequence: TGTGCCTGGAGGGCCGGGCGGGGGAGCGAAAAACTGTTTTTT. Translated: CAWRAGRGSEKLFF. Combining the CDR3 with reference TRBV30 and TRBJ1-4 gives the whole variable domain SQTIHQWPATLVQPVGSPLSLECTVEGTSNPNLYWYRQAAGRGLQLLFYSVGIGQISSEVPQNLSASRPQDRQFILSSKKLLLSDSGFYLCAWRAGRGSEKLFFGSGTQLSVL.

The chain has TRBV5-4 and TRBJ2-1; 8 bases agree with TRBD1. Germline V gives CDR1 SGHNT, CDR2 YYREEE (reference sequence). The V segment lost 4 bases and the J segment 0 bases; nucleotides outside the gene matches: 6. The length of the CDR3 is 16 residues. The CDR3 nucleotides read TGTGCCAGCAGCCCGCAGGGGGCTAACTCCTACAATGAGCAGTTCTTC. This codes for CASSPQGANSYNEQFF.

CDR3 sequence: CASSERTYSSYEQYF. The CDR3 DNA follows: TGCGCCAGCAGTGAAAGGACTTACAGCTCCTACGAGCAGTACTTC. V and J are TRBV10-2 and TRBJ2-7, with D possibly TRBD2 on 5 matching bases. The CDR3 extends over 15 amino acids. Germline V gene lookup returns CDR1 WSHSY and CDR2 SAAADI. With 3 bases removed from V and 0 bases from J, the gap between germline ends came to 12 bases.

As DNA, the CDR3 is TGTGCCAGTAGTATAGCCCTCTCCTACGAGCAGTACTTC. Translating it yields CASSIALSYEQYF. This chain joins TRBV19 and TRBJ2-7; D unclear. V gave up 1 base and J gave up 0 bases, with 4 bases separating them. There are 13 residues in the CDR3. From germline, CDR1 is LNHDA and CDR2 SQIVND (reference sequence).

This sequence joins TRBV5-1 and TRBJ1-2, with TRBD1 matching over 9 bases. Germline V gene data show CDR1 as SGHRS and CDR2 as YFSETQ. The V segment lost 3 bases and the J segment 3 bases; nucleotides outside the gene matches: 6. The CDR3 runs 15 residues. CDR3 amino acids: CASSSTGGADYGYTF. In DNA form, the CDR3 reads TGCGCCAGCAGCTCAACAGGGGGCGCAGACTATGGCTACACCTTC.

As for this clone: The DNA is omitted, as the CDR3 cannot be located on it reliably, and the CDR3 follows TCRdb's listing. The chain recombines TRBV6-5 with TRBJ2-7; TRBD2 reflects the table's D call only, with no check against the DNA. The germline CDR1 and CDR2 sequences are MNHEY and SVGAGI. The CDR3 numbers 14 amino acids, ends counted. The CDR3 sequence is CASSFGEGLGEQYF.

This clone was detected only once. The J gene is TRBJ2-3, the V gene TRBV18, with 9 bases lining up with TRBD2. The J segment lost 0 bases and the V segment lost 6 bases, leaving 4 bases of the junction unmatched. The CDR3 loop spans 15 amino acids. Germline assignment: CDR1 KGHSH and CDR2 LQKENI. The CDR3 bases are TGTGCCAGCTCCCCTAGCGGGGTTAGCACAGATACGCAGTATTTT. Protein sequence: CASSPSGVSTDTQYF.

The CDR3 DNA sequence: TGTGCCAGCTCATTCGACAGGATCCGAGCGGACACCATATATTTT. Amino acid sequence: CASSFDRIRADTIYF. The chain is built from TRBV18 and TRBJ1-3, with D possibly matching TRBD1 (6 bases). The ends were cut back, 5 bases at V and 8 bases at J, with 19 bases in the middle. The CDR3 runs to 15 residues. Germline loops: CDR1 KGHSH, CDR2 LQKENI.

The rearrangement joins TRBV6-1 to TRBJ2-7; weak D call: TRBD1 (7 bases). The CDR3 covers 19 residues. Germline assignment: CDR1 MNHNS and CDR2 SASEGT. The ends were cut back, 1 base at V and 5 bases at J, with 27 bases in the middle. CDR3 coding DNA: TGTGCCAGCAGTGAAGATTTTCATGGTGGAGGGGGCTTTCTGGACGAGCAGTACTTC. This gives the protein CASSEDFHGGGGFLDEQYF.

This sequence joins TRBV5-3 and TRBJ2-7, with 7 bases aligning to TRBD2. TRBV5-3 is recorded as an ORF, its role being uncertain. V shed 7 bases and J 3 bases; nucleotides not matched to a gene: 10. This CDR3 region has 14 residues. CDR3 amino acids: CARELAPIGYEQYF. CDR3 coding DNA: TGTGCCAGAGAACTAGCGCCAATAGGCTACGAGCAGTACTTC.

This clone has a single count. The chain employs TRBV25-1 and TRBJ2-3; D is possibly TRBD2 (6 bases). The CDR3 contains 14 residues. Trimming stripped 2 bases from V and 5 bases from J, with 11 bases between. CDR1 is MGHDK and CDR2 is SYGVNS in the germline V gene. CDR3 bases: TGTGCCAGCAGTGAAGGAGGGGCTATAGATACGCAGTATTTT. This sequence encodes CASSEGGAIDTQYF.

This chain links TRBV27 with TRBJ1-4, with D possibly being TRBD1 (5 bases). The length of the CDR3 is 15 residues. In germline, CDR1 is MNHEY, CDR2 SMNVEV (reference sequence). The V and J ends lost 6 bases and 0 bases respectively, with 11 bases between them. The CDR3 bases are TGTGCCAGCAGGTCATGGGGGGCAACTAATGAAAAACTGTTTTTT. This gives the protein CASRSWGATNEKLFF.

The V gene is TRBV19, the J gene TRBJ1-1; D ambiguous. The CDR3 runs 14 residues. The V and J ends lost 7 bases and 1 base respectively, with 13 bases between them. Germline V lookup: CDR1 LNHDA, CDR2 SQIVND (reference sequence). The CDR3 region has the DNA TGTGCCAGTACTCTAACCCGGGGGAACACTGAAGCTTTCTTT. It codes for CASTLTRGNTEAFF. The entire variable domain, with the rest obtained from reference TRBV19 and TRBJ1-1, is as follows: DGGITQSPKYLFRKEGQNVTLSCEQNLNHDAMYWYRQDPGQGLRLIYYSQIVNDFQKGDIAEGYSVSREKKESFPLTVTSAQKNPTAFYLCASTLTRGNTEAFFGQGTRLTVV.